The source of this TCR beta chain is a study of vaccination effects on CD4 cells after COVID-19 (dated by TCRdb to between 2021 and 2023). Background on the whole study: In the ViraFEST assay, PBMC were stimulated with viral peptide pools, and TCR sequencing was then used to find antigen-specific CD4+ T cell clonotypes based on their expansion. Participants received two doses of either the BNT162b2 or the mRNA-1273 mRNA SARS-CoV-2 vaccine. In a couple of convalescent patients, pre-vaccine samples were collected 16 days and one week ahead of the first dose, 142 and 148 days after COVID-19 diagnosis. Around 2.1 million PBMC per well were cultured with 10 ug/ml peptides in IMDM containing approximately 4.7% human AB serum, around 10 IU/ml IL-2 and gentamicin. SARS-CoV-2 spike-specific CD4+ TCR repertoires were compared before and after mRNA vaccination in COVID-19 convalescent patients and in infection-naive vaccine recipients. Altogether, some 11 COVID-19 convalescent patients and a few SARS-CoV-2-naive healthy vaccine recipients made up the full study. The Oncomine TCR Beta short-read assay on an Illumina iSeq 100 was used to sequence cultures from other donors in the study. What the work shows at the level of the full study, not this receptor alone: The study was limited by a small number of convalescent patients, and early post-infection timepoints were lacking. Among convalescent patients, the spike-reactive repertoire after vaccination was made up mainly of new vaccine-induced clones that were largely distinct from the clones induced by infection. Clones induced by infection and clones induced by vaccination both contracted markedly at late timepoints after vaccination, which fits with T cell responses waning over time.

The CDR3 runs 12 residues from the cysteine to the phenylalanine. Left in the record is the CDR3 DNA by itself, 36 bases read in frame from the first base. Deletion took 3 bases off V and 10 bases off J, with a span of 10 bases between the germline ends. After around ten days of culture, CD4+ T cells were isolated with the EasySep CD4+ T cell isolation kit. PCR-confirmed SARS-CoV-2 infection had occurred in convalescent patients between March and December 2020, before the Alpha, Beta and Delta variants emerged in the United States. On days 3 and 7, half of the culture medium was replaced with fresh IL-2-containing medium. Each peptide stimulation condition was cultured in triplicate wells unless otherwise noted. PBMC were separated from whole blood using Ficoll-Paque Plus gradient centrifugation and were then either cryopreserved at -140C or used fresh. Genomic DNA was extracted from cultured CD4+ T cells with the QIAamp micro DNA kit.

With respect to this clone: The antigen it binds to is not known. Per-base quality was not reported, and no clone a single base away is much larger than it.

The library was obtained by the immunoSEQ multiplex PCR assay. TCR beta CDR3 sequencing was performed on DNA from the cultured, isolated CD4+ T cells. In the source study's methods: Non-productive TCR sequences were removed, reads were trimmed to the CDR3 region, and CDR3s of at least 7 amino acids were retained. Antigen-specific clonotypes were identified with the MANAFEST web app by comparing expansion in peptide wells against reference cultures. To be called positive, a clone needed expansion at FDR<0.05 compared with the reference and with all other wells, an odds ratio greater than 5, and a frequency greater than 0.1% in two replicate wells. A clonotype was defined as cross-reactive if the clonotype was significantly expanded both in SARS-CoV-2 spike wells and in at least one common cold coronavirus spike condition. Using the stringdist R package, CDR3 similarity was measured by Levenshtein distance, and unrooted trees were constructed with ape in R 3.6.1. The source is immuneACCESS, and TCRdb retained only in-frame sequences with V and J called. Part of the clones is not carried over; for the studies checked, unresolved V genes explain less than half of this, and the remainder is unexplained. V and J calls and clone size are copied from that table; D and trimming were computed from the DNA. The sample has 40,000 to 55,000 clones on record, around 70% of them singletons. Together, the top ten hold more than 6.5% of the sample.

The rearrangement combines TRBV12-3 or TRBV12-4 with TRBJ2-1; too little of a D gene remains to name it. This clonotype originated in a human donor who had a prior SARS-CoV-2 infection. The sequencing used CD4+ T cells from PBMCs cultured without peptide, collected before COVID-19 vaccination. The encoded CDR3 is CASSFLRYEQFF. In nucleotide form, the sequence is TGTGCCAGCAGTTTCCTTAGGTACGAGCAGTTCTTC.